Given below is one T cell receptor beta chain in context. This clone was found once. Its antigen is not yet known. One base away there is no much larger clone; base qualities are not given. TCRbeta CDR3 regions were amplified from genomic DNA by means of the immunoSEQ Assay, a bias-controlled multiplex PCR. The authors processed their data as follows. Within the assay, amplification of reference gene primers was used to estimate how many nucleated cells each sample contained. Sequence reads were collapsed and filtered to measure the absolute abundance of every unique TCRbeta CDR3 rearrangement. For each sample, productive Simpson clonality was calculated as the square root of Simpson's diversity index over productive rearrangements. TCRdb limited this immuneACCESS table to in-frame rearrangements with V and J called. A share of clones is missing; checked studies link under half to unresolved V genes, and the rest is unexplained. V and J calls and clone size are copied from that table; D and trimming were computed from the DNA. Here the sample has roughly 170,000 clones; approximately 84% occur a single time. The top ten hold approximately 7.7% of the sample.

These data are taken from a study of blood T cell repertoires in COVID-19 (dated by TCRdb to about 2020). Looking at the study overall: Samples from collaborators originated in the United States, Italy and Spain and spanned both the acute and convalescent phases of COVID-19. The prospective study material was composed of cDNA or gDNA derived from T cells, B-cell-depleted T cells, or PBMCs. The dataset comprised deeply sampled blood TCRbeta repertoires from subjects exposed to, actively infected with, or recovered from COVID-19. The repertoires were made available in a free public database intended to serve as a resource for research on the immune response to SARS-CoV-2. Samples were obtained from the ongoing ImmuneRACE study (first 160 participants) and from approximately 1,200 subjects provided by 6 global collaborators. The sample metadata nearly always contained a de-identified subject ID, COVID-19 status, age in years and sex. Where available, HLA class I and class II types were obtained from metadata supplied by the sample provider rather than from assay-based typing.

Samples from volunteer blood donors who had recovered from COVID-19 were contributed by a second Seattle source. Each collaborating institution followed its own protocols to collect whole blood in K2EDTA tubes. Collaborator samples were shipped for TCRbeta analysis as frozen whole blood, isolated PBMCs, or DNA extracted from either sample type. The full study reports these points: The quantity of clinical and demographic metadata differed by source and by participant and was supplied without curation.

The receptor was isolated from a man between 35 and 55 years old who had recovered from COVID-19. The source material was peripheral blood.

DNA sequence: TGTGCCAGCAGCCTAGCTACAGGGTCGCAAGAGACCCAGTACTTC. Its coded protein is CASSLATGSQETQYF. The chain joins TRBV5-8 to TRBJ2-5; a tentative D call is TRBD1 (6 bases match). The germline V gene provides CDR1 SGHTS and CDR2 YDEGEE. The V end loses 4 bases and the J end loses 2 bases, and a stretch of 15 bases separates them. The cysteine opens and the phenylalanine closes a CDR3 of 15 amino acids. The DNA shown is the 45-base CDR3, in frame from base 1.